The source of this T cell receptor beta chain is a study of T-cell reconstitution after alpha-beta-depleted transplantation in children listed by TCRdb under 2016. In terms of the full investigation: T-cell immune reconstitution after TCRalphabeta/CD19-depleted allogeneic hematopoietic cell transplantation in children was quantitatively tracked in the study by means of TCR repertoire profiling.

CDR1 LGHNA and CDR2 YSLEER were looked up in the germline V gene. Deletion took 5 bases off V and 1 base off J, with a span of 3 bases between the germline ends. Inclusive of the bounding cysteine and phenylalanine, the CDR3 is 13 residues long. Here the CDR3 DNA is all that survives: 39 bases in frame from base 1. The receptor library was made with PCR. TCRdb shows the sequencer as Illumina HiSeq 2500. TCR libraries were prepared with molecular barcoding, using unique molecular identifiers to normalize TCRbeta repertoire quantification. TCRdb applied fastp at Q25 and MiXCR to the public reads, then kept only in-frame beta chains. A single entry per CDR3 protein holds the most common genes and DNA from its merged rows. The sample yields 100,000 to 120,000 distinct CDR3 sequences; 10% were counted once. Clones ranked in the top ten supply 8% of the sample. This clonotype was seen repeatedly, ten times or more. This receptor's antigen is unknown. Base qualities were left out, and no much larger clone turns up one base away.

The material was PBMCs from the stem cell graft donor, obtained from the stem cell graft. This receptor was obtained from a human donor who donated a stem cell graft to a child with acute lymphoblastic leukemia. The V gene is TRBV4-3 and the J gene is TRBJ2-6, with the D gene call left open. CDR3 protein: CASSSSGANVLTF. The nucleotide sequence reads as follows: TGCGCCAGCAGCTCGTCTGGGGCCAACGTCCTGACTTTC.